Listed below are T cell receptor beta chains from one sample, sequenced in a study of CD8+ T cells in alopecia areata. The repertoire was sequenced with immunoSEQ multiplex PCR; TCRdb's copy has only in-frame clones and lacks some. This table has roughly 100,000 clones, 70% to 90% appearing once. Material: CD8+ T cells sorted from blood, obtained at roughly week 30, from a patient treated with tofacitinib. Source of these receptors: a human donor with alopecia areata. Each CDR3 is given with its conserved first and last residue. The order of the fields is D gene, J gene, V gene, clone size, CDR3 DNA, CDR3 protein. D genes are given only for firm matches. A clone size is listed for some rows: how often the clone was seen (once, few, many), or a class if it is expanded.

TRBD2 TRBJ2-1 TRBV7-6 NA TGTGCCAGCAGCCCCTCCAGCGGGAGGTTTAGTGAGCAGTTCTTC CASSPSSGRFSEQFF
TRBD1 TRBJ2-7 TRBV29-1 NA TGCAGCGTTGAGGGGACAGGGAATTCCTACGAGCAGTACTTC CSVEGTGNSYEQYF
TRBD1 TRBJ2-1 TRBV27 NA TGTGCCAGCAGTTCGGACAGGAGCTCCTACAATGAGCAGTTCTTC CASSSDRSSYNEQFF
NA TRBJ2-3 TRBV7-7 once TGTGCCAGCAGCTTAGAGGCGCGGCGCACAGATACGCAGTATTTT CASSLEARRTDTQYF
TRBD1 TRBJ2-7 TRBV11-2 NA TGTGCCAGCAGCATTGGACAGGGGGCTGTCTACGAGCAGTACTTC CASSIGQGAVYEQYF
NA TRBJ1-1 TRBV6-1 NA TGTGCCACCCAAATAATGGACACCTACACTGAAGCTTTCTTT CATQIMDTYTEAFF
TRBD1 TRBJ2-7 TRBV28 NA TGTGCCAGCAGTTCATATATCCGGGACAGTCACTCCTACGAGCAGTACTTC CASSSYIRDSHSYEQYF
TRBD2 TRBJ2-7 TRBV13 NA TGTGCCAGCAGCTTAGGCGTGGCTAGCGGGAGCGGTGAGCAGTACTTC CASSLGVASGSGEQYF
NA TRBJ2-7 TRBV5-4 NA TGTGCCAGCAGCCCTTACAGGGAAACCTACGAGCAGTACTTC CASSPYRETYEQYF
NA TRBJ2-7 TRBV4-1 NA TGCGCCAGCAGCCATCTCACCTTGGGGGGTTCCTACGAGCAGTACTTC CASSHLTLGGSYEQYF
TRBD1 TRBJ2-7 TRBV7-8 NA TGTGCCAGCAGCTTGGGGACAGGGAATCGCGAGCAGTACTTC CASSLGTGNREQYF
NA TRBJ2-5 TRBV5-1 NA TGCGCCAGCAGCTTGGAATCGGCAGGGGCCGAGACCCAGTACTTC CASSLESAGAETQYF
TRBD1 TRBJ2-7 TRBV29-1 NA TGCAGCGTTGAAGATATAGGACAGGGCGCCTACGAGCAGTACTTC CSVEDIGQGAYEQYF
NA TRBJ2-5 TRBV27 few TGTGCCAGCAGTTCCCCTTCCCAAGAGACCCAGTACTTC CASSSPSQETQYF
NA TRBJ2-5 TRBV7-9 NA TGTGCCAGCAGCTTATACGGGGGAACGAAAGAGACCCAGTACTTC CASSLYGGTKETQYF
TRBD1 TRBJ2-7 TRBV27 NA TGTGCCAGCAGTTTATCGGACAGGCACGAGCAGTACTTC CASSLSDRHEQYF
NA TRBJ2-1 TRBV27 NA TGTGCCAGCAGTTTCGCGGTGTACGACAATGAGCAGTTCTTC CASSFAVYDNEQFF
NA TRBJ2-4 TRBV30 NA TGTGCCTGGAGTGGTCCAGCGGGCATTCAGTACTTC CAWSGPAGIQYF
NA TRBJ2-3 TRBV27 NA TGTGCCAGCAGTTATAAGGAAAAGTATTTT CASSYKEKYF
NA TRBJ1-2 TRBV27 few TGTGCCACCTGTCCCTCAGTATCCGGCACCTATGGCTACACCTTC CATCPSVSGTYGYTF
NA TRBJ2-7 TRBV6-5 NA TGTGCCAGCAGTTACGGCGACGAGCAGTACTTC CASSYGDEQYF
NA TRBJ2-1 TRBV2 NA TGTGCCAGTTATCGGGACAATGAGCAGTTCTTC CASYRDNEQFF